Listed below are T cell receptor beta chains from one sample, sequenced in a study of blood T cell repertoires in COVID-19. The assay was immunoSEQ multiplex PCR, and TCRdb's table has in-frame clones only and misses some. The table has about 410,000 clones, roughly 90% seen once. Sequenced material: peripheral blood. These receptors were taken from a woman aged 40 to 55 with COVID-19, enrolled during active disease. CDR3s include the opening cysteine and the closing phenylalanine or tryptophan. Each record gives: V gene, J gene, CDR3 protein.

>TRBV12-5|TRBJ1-2
CASGNPDSPLIGYTF
>TRBV3-1/TRBV3-2|TRBJ2-3
CASSQASSGSTDTQYF
>TRBV30|TRBJ1-5
CAWSVRVGQPQHF
>TRBV7-8|TRBJ2-2
CASSLESGGQATGELFF
>TRBV18|TRBJ1-1
CASSPFGQGAGNTEAFF
>TRBV30|TRBJ1-1
CAWTRPGTEAFF
>TRBV9|TRBJ2-3
CASQVGLASTDTQYF
>TRBV6-5|TRBJ1-2
CASDAGDSNNYGYTF
>TRBV28|TRBJ1-4
CASSLYGVNEKLFF
>TRBV28|TRBJ2-7
CASYYQRGQVSYEQYF
>TRBV29-1|TRBJ2-5
CSVPRTSGSQETQYF
>TRBV3-1/TRBV3-2|TRBJ2-6
CASSILSGANVLTF
>TRBV7-9|TRBJ1-3
CASSLVQGMGGNTIYF
>TRBV7-9|TRBJ1-6
CASSHPYRSHSPLHF
>TRBV2|TRBJ2-4
CASTRTLAKNIQYF
>TRBV3-1/TRBV3-2|TRBJ1-2
CASSQTQAGYLGGYTF
>TRBV30|TRBJ1-3
CAWSVWDRDRNTIYF
>TRBV13|TRBJ1-2
CASSFSTGNYNYGYTF
>TRBV7-6|TRBJ2-2
CASSRRMAGGYANTGELFF
>TRBV5-6|TRBJ2-7
CASSLIGYAYEQYF
>TRBV6-6|TRBJ1-5
CASRPGGSNQPQHF
>TRBV19|TRBJ1-2
CASSPRGQGGYGYTF
>TRBV6-4|TRBJ2-5
CASSEDRAKETQYF
>TRBV20-1|TRBJ1-2
CSASETVNYGYTF
>TRBV13|TRBJ2-1
CASRVGVSYNEQFF
>TRBV10-3|TRBJ2-7
CAINSGRATYEQYF
>TRBV5-1|TRBJ2-1
CASSARLAGGPVEQFF
>TRBV27|TRBJ2-1
CASRSHSSGFSYNEQFF
>TRBV24-1|TRBJ1-5
CATSDRQLNQPQHF
>TRBV7-2|TRBJ1-5
CASSLVGTGGTNQPQHF
>TRBV10-1|TRBJ1-5
CASSESWGRQSAQHF
>TRBV7-3|TRBJ2-1
CASSSLAGDNEQFF
>TRBV7-2|TRBJ1-5
CASSPNEYSNQPQHF
>TRBV28|TRBJ2-5
CASSLHQGQEETQYF
>TRBV18|TRBJ1-5
CASSHRQGLNQPQHF
>TRBV7-2|TRBJ2-5
CASSPGNRGRETQYF
>TRBV5-1|TRBJ1-1
CASSLLGEPAEAFF
>TRBV11-2|TRBJ1-3
CASSPPQPARVGAGNTIYF
>TRBV18|TRBJ1-5
CASATGGYQPQHF
>TRBV4-2|TRBJ2-2
CASSLSGGRDTGELFF
>TRBV30|TRBJ1-2
CAYSRQGAGYGYTF
>TRBV3-1/TRBV3-2|TRBJ1-1
CASSLRWTGLNTEAFF
>TRBV7-2|TRBJ2-3
CASSLGLAGRTSTDTQYF
>TRBV28|TRBJ2-5
CASSSLGGVARRLTQYF
>TRBV7-8|TRBJ2-5
CASSPRTGWETQYF
>TRBV6-5|TRBJ1-6
CASSYGGGAGSPLHF
>TRBV27|TRBJ2-2
CASSLQPHSNTGELFF
>TRBV28|TRBJ2-7
CASSLSTRGNPYEQYF
>TRBV28|TRBJ1-5
CASKPGGSQPQHF
>TRBV7-3|TRBJ2-7
CASGQGVGEQYF
>TRBV12-5|TRBJ1-2
CASGLDGAGPGGYTF
>TRBV7-2|TRBJ2-5
CASSLSIQETQYF
>TRBV5-4|TRBJ2-2
CASSTGGDRNTGELFF
>TRBV2|TRBJ1-1
CASSGGAGDMNTEAFF
>TRBV29-1|TRBJ1-4
CSAQGSKEKLFF
>TRBV15|TRBJ1-2
CATSGAGGDYGYTF
>TRBV5-4|TRBJ1-1
CASSFGTGVLGTEAFF
>TRBV18|TRBJ1-4
CASSQDSTEKLFF